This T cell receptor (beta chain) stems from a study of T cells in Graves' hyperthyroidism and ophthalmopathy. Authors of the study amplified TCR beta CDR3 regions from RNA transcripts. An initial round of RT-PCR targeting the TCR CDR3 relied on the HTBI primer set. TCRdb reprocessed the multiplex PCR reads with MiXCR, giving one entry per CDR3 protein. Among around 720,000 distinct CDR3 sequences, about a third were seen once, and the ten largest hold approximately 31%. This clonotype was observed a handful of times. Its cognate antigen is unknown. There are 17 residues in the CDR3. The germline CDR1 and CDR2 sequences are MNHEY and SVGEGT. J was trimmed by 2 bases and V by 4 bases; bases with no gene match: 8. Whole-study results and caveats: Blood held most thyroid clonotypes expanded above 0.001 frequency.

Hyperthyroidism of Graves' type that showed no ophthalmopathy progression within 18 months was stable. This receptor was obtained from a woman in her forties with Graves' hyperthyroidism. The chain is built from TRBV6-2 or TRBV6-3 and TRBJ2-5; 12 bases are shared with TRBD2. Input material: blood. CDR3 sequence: CASSSGLAGNKQETQYF. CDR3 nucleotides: TGTGCCAGCAGTTCTGGACTAGCGGGAAATAAACAAGAGACCCAGTACTTC.